These T cell receptor beta chains were read from a single sample in a study of control samples from healthy donors and cancer patients. Generated by immunoSEQ multiplex PCR, the TCRdb table keeps only in-frame clones and is missing some. The sample has 90,000 to 100,000 clones; roughly three quarters are singletons. The sample consisted of blood. These receptors were obtained from a woman in her 30s in good health. Both conserved end residues are part of each CDR3. A D gene is named only where the DNA matches it firmly. Part of the rows lack a size; the others show once, few, many or a class for expanded clones.

d_call	v_call	clone_size	j_call	cdr3_nt	cdr3_aa
.	TRBV6-6	.	TRBJ2-5	TGTGCCAGCAGGCCGAACAGGGATTGGGAGACCCAGTACTTC	CASRPNRDWETQYF
.	TRBV6-2/TRBV6-3	.	TRBJ1-1	TGTGCCAGCTGCCAAGGAGGACGGCCGGTAGCTTTCTTT	CASCQGGRPVAFF
TRBD1	TRBV30	few	TRBJ2-1	TGTGCCTGGCGGGGACAGGGTGGATACAATGAGCAGTTCTTC	CAWRGQGGYNEQFF
TRBD2	TRBV15	.	TRBJ2-3	TGTGCCACCAGCAGAGATACCACTAGCGGGGCAGATACGCAGTATTTT	CATSRDTTSGADTQYF
.	TRBV2	.	TRBJ2-7	TGTGCCAGCAGTGGCCCCAGGGAAACCTACGAGCAGTACTTC	CASSGPRETYEQYF
.	TRBV5-1	few	TRBJ1-6	TGCGCCAGCAGCTTGGCCGGCCGATCACCCCTCCACTTT	CASSLAGRSPLHF
TRBD2	TRBV19	.	TRBJ2-1	TGTGCCAGTATGTCCGGTCGCGGGGGGGCCAATGAGCAGTTCTTC	CASMSGRGGANEQFF
.	TRBV7-8	.	TRBJ2-7	TGTGCCAGCAGCTTAGCGCCAGGGGCCACTTACGAGCAGTACTTC	CASSLAPGATYEQYF
TRBD1	TRBV6-1	.	TRBJ2-5	TGTGCCAGCAGTGAGGGACAGGGGGGGGAGACCCAGTACTTC	CASSEGQGGETQYF
TRBD1	TRBV7-8	.	TRBJ1-1	TGTGCCAGCAGCCTCCGACAGGGGGCGTACACTGAAGCTTTCTTT	CASSLRQGAYTEAFF
.	TRBV29-1	.	TRBJ2-7	TGCAGCGTTGAAGATCAAGGGGATGAGCAGTACTTC	CSVEDQGDEQYF
.	TRBV30	.	TRBJ1-5	TGTGCCTGGAGTGGCGTGGGGGTGTCAAATCAGCCCCAGCATTTT	CAWSGVGVSNQPQHF
TRBD2	TRBV20-1	.	TRBJ2-3	TGCAGTGCTAGTGTGTCTAGCGGGGGGACAGATACGCAGTATTTT	CSASVSSGGTDTQYF
TRBD1	TRBV3-1/TRBV3-2	.	TRBJ1-3	TGTGCCAGCAGCCAAGAAAGGACAGGGGTTGGAAACACCATATATTTT	CASSQERTGVGNTIYF
.	TRBV7-2	.	TRBJ2-3	TGTGCCAGCAGCTTGGGGCAGTTTGCGCAGTATTTT	CASSLGQFAQYF
.	TRBV11-2	.	TRBJ2-1	TGTGCCAGCAGCTTAGGGGGGAGCTCCTACAATGAGCAGTTCTTC	CASSLGGSSYNEQFF
TRBD1	TRBV7-9	.	TRBJ2-1	TGTGCCAGCAGCCTTGGGACAGAGAAGTACAATGAGCAGTTCTTC	CASSLGTEKYNEQFF
TRBD2	TRBV7-3	.	TRBJ2-1	TGTGCCAGCAGCCCAAGACCGACTAGCCCCAATGAGCAGTTCTTC	CASSPRPTSPNEQFF
.	TRBV27	.	TRBJ1-1	TGTGCCAGCAGTTTATCTGTAGAAGCTTTCTTT	CASSLSVEAFF
TRBD2	TRBV15	.	TRBJ2-7	TGTGCCACCAGCAGAGTGGGGAGGGCCTACGAGCAGTACTTC	CATSRVGRAYEQYF
.	TRBV7-2	few	TRBJ2-7	TGTGCCAGCCGGGCTGGCGCCGAGCAGTACTTC	CASRAGAEQYF
.	TRBV4-3	once	TRBJ2-1	TGCGCCAGCAGCCAGACACCATACAATGAGCAGTTCTTC	CASSQTPYNEQFF
.	TRBV12-3/TRBV12-4	.	TRBJ1-2	TGTGCCAGCAGAACCCGAAGAGGCTACACCTTC	CASRTRRGYTF
TRBD1	TRBV6-6	.	TRBJ1-2	TGTGCCAGCAGTTATACCCGGGACAGGAGTAACTATGGCTACACCTTC	CASSYTRDRSNYGYTF
TRBD2	TRBV15	.	TRBJ2-2	TGTGCCACCAGCAGAGTAGCGGGGGGCACCTCGGAAGGCGGGGAGCTGTTTTTT	CATSRVAGGTSEGGELFF
.	TRBV7-6	.	TRBJ1-4	TGTGCCAGCAGTCCTGTGGCAGGGCCCCCCACGAAACTGTTTTTT	CASSPVAGPPTKLFF
.	TRBV5-1	.	TRBJ1-3	TGCGCCAGCAGCTTGGCGAGTATAGGGACAACTGGAAACACCATATATTTT	CASSLASIGTTGNTIYF
.	TRBV6-6	.	TRBJ2-1	TGTGCCAGCAGTCTCGCCAATGAGCAGTTCTTC	CASSLANEQFF
.	TRBV27	.	TRBJ2-3	TGTGCCAGCAGTTCAACAGACAGGCTAGCCACAGATACGCAGTATTTT	CASSSTDRLATDTQYF
.	TRBV3-1/TRBV3-2	.	TRBJ1-2	TGTGCCAGCAGCCAAGAGGTGGACGGGACAAACTATGGCTACACCTTC	CASSQEVDGTNYGYTF
.	TRBV5-4	.	TRBJ2-3	TGTGCCAGCAGCCGGCCCCTAGGGAGCACAGATACGCAGTATTTT	CASSRPLGSTDTQYF
TRBD1	TRBV7-8	.	TRBJ2-7	TGTGCCAGCAGGCCCGGGACAGGGGGCTCCTACGAGCAGTACTTC	CASRPGTGGSYEQYF
.	TRBV18	.	TRBJ1-3	TGTGCCAGCTCACCCTCTTTACTGGGAAACACCATATATTTT	CASSPSLLGNTIYF
.	TRBV2	.	TRBJ2-3	TGTGCCAGCACTTCCGGGACACCCCCCGATACGCAGTATTTT	CASTSGTPPDTQYF
.	TRBV19	.	TRBJ2-2	TGTGCCAGTAGTATCATGGGTACCGGGGAGCTGTTTTTT	CASSIMGTGELFF
.	TRBV2	.	TRBJ2-7	TGTGCCAGCAGTGGCCCCAGGGGACTCGAGCAGTACTTC	CASSGPRGLEQYF
TRBD1	TRBV25-1	.	TRBJ1-2	TGTGCCAGCACCCGGACAGGGATGGATGGCTACACCTTC	CASTRTGMDGYTF